The entry below describes one T cell receptor beta chain. Its antigen is as yet unknown. This entry belongs to a study of cytomegalovirus exposure and HLA in healthy donors. The PCR used 60 Vbeta and 13 Jbeta primers. Per the original methods: Per a later analysis, the number of unique TCR beta chains was about 78 million, of which about 11 million were shared. Measured with immunoSEQ multiplex PCR; TCRdb has only the in-frame clones, and not every one. Clonal size and the V and J genes are those of that table, whereas D and trimming came from the DNA. This table has some 170,000 clones, 81% appearing once. Study observations and caveats: Across all donors, roughly uniform sequencing depth was an assumption of the presence/absence analyses. 150 or so TCR beta chains were listed as cytomegalovirus-associated. Common viral pathogens (according to a later analysis) appeared linked to several of the most significant clusters.

Trimming removed 3 bases at V and 9 bases at J, with 15 bases between. Germline CDR1 MNHNS, CDR2 SASEGT. The CDR3 is made up of 14 amino acids. Sample: PBMCs. The chain employs TRBV6-1 and TRBJ1-5, with D perhaps TRBD1 (5 bases). The TCR was taken from a woman under 30 in good health and CMV-seropositive. The CDR3 loop is CASSEPGWFGPQHF. The CDR3 DNA reads TGTGCCAGCAGTGAGCCAGGGTGGTTCGGGCCCCAGCATTTT.